This T cell receptor (beta chain) stems from a study of Ad26.COV2.S vaccination and SARS-CoV-2 variants. The CDR3 is made up of 13 amino acids. Germline CDR1 and CDR2: MNHEY and SVGAGI. Trimming took off 7 bases at V and 1 base at J, with 10 bases between the two ends. Using immunoSEQ multiplex PCR, the repertoire was profiled, and TCRdb retains in-frame clones only, with some absent. Of more than 150,000 clones listed, roughly 85% were seen once; the top ten hold more than 4.5%. V and J are TRBV6-5 and TRBJ1-1; D remains ambiguous. The source was peripheral blood, collected after recovery from COVID-19. This clonotype was obtained from a human donor who had recovered from COVID-19. CDR3 bases: TGTGCCAGCACAGTAGCAGAGAACACTGAAGCTTTCTTT. Translated: CASTVAENTEAFF.